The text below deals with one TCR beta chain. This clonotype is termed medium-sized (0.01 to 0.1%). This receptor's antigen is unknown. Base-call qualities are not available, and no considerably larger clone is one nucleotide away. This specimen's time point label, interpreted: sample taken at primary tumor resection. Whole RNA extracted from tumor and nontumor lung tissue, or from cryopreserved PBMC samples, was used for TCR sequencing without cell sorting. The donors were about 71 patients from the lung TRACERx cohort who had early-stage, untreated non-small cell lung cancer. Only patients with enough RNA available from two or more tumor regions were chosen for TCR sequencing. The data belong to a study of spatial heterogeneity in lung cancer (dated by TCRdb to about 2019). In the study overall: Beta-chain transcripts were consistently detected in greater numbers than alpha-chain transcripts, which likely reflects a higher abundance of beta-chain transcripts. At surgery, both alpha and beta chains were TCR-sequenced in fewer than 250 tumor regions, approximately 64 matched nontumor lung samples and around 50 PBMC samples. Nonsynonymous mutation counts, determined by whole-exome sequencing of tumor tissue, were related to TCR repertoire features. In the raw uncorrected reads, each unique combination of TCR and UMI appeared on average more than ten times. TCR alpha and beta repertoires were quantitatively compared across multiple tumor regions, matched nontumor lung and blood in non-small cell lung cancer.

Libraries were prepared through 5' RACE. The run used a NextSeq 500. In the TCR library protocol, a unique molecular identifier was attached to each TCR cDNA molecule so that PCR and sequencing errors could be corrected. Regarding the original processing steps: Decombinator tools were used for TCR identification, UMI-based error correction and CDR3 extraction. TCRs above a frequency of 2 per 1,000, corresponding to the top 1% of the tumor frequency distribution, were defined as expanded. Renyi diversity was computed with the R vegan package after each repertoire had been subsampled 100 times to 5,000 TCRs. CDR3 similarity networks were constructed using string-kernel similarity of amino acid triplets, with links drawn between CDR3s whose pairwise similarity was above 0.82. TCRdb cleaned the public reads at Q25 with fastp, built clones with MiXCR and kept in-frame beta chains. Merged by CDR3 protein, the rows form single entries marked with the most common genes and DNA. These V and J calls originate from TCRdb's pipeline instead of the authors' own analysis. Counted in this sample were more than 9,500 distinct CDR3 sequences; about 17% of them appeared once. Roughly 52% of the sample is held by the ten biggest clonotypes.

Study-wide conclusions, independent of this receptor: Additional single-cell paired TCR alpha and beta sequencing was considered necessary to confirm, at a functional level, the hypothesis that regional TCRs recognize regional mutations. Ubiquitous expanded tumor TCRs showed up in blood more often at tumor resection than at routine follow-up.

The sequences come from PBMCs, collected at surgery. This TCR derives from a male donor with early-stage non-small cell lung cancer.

The bases are TGTGCCAGCAGCTTGCAGGCGGGGAATGAGCAGTTCTTC. Translated, this gives CASSLQAGNEQFF. The rearrangement joined TRBV5-6 to TRBJ2-1, with TRBD2 perhaps the D gene, on 6 matching bases. From its cysteine to its phenylalanine, the CDR3 spans 13 amino acids. This entry keeps only the CDR3 DNA: 39 bases, framed from base 1. The CDR1 and CDR2 encoded by the germline V gene are SGHDT and YYEEEE. Cut back by 1 base and 7 bases, the V and J ends lie 9 bases apart.